This T cell receptor beta chain was identified during a study of shared clonotypes between healthy human individuals. On the study more broadly: The study drew on a couple of women and three men aged 18 to 49 as donors. Plates per donor: three CD4 naive, three CD4 memory, two CD8 naive, one CD8 memory.

Study-wide findings and caveats: Richness estimates generally favored naive over memory subsets.

Roughly 27,000 T cell genomes, or approximately 190 ng DNA, went into the sorted-subset replicate PCRs. TCRdb keeps only in-frame clones here, not all; method: immunoSEQ multiplex PCR. The table has millions of clones, about 95% seen once. Of note for this clone: Antigen specificity is unknown.

This CDR3 spans 14 amino acids. Trimming took off 0 bases at V and 8 bases at J, with 11 bases between the two ends. Germline assignment: CDR1 LGHNA and CDR2 YNFKEQ. The source of this sequence is a man between 18 and 29 years old in good health. The sequencing input was naive CD4+ T cells sorted from blood. Specified subset: CD45RA+ positively selected. The chain is built from TRBV4-2 and TRBJ2-1; the D is unclear. The CDR3 DNA sequence: TGTGCCAGCAGCCAAGAAGGTCCCGAACATGAGCAGTTCTTC. Translating gives CASSQEGPEHEQFF.